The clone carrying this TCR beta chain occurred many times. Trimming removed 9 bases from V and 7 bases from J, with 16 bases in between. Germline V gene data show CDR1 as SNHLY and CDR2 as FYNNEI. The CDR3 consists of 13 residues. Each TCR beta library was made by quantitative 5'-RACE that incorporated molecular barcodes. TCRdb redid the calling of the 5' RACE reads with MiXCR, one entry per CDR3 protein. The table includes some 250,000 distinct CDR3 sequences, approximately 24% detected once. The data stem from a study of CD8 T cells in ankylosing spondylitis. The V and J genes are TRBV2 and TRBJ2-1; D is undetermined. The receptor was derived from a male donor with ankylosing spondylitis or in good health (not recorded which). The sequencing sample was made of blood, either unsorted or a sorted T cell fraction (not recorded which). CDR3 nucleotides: TGTGCCAGTACACGGTCACTACTTAATGAGCAGTTCTTC. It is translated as CASTRSLLNEQFF.